A single sample is the source of the 3 T cell receptor beta chains below, sequenced in a study of yellow fever vaccine responses in identical twins. MiXCR, applied by TCRdb to the RT-PCR reads, yields one record per CDR3 protein. The sample records over 8,500 distinct CDR3 sequences, under 85% being singletons. This material consisted of T cells from blood (PBMCs), unsorted or a sorted subset (not recorded which), taken before or after yellow fever vaccination (not recorded which). The receptors shown here come from a woman under 30 who received the yellow fever vaccine.

The chain's CDR3 is CASSLDPSRSSYEQYV. The CDR3 region has the DNA TGTGCCAGCAGCTTAGACCCCAGCCGGTCATCCTACGAGCAGTACGTC. The gene calls are TRBV11-1 and TRBJ2-7; D uncertain. Germline CDR1 is SGHAT and CDR2 is FQDESV (reference sequence). This CDR3 region has 16 residues. V lost 1 base to trimming and J lost 1 base, with 14 bases between them.

CDR3: CASSLATGATYEQYF. As DNA, the CDR3 is TGCGCCAGCAGCTTGGCGACAGGGGCGACCTACGAGCAGTACTTC. V usage is TRBV5-1 and J usage is TRBJ2-7, with 8 positions matching TRBD1. The CDR3 sequence is 15 residues long. The V gene end was trimmed by 0 bases and the J gene end by 2 bases; junction bases not matched to a gene: 4. Germline CDR1 and CDR2: SGHRS and YFSETQ.

V usage is TRBV12-3 or TRBV12-4 and J usage is TRBJ2-3; 7 nucleotides match TRBD2. The CDR3 is 15 amino acids. Trimming cost V 4 bases and J 5 bases; bases outside gene matches: 9. The CDR3 spells CASSSGGRAIDTQYF. The DNA of the CDR3 is TGTGCCAGCAGTTCCGGTGGGAGGGCCATAGATACGCAGTATTTT.